These T cell receptor beta chains were read from a single sample in a study of blood T cell repertoires in COVID-19. The repertoire was sequenced with immunoSEQ multiplex PCR; TCRdb's copy has only in-frame clones and lacks some. The data show just under 150,000 clones, about nine tenths seen once. The material sequenced was peripheral blood. All receptors derive from a man aged 50 or older who had recovered from COVID-19. Each CDR3 is given with its conserved first and last residue. The order of the fields is J gene, clone size, V gene, D gene, CDR3 protein, CDR3 DNA. The D gene is left open where the match is weak. Part of the rows lack a size; the others show once, few, many or a class for expanded clones.

j_gene: TRBJ1-2
abundance: NA
v_gene: TRBV7-2
d_gene: NA
CDR3aa: CASSPPSSGYGYTF
CDR3nt: TGTGCCAGCAGCCCACCATCGTCAGGTTATGGCTACACCTTC

j_gene: TRBJ2-5
abundance: NA
v_gene: TRBV6-6
d_gene: TRBD1
CDR3aa: CASSPRDRGRKTQYF
CDR3nt: TGTGCCAGCAGCCCCCGGGACAGGGGGCGAAAGACCCAGTACTTC

j_gene: TRBJ2-5
abundance: NA
v_gene: TRBV30
d_gene: NA
CDR3aa: CAWKPSGETQYF
CDR3nt: TGTGCCTGGAAGCCCAGCGGGGAGACCCAGTACTTC

j_gene: TRBJ2-2
abundance: NA
v_gene: TRBV7-3
d_gene: NA
CDR3aa: CASSLILNTGELFF
CDR3nt: TGTGCCAGCAGCTTAATCCTCAACACCGGGGAGCTGTTTTTT

j_gene: TRBJ1-2
abundance: NA
v_gene: TRBV29-1
d_gene: NA
CDR3aa: CSVETGKYGYTF
CDR3nt: TGCAGCGTTGAAACAGGGAAATATGGCTACACCTTC

j_gene: TRBJ2-5
abundance: NA
v_gene: TRBV6-1
d_gene: NA
CDR3aa: CASSDPGLQETQYF
CDR3nt: TGTGCCAGCAGTGATCCGGGACTCCAAGAGACCCAGTACTTC

j_gene: TRBJ1-1
abundance: NA
v_gene: TRBV4-3
d_gene: TRBD1
CDR3aa: CASSLRTGNTEAFF
CDR3nt: TGCGCCAGCAGCCTGAGGACAGGGAACACTGAAGCTTTCTTT

j_gene: TRBJ1-2
abundance: NA
v_gene: TRBV30
d_gene: NA
CDR3aa: CAWTGTGVGYTF
CDR3nt: TGTGCCTGGACCGGGACTGGGGTTGGCTACACCTTC

j_gene: TRBJ2-6
abundance: NA
v_gene: TRBV11-2
d_gene: TRBD1
CDR3aa: CASSTYRGSGANVLTF
CDR3nt: TGTGCCAGCAGCACCTACAGGGGCTCTGGGGCCAACGTCCTGACTTTC

j_gene: TRBJ2-7
abundance: NA
v_gene: TRBV11-2
d_gene: TRBD1
CDR3aa: CASSSASGDRASYEQYF
CDR3nt: TGTGCCAGCAGCTCCGCCTCCGGGGACAGGGCTTCCTACGAGCAGTACTTC

j_gene: TRBJ1-3
abundance: NA
v_gene: TRBV13
d_gene: NA
CDR3aa: CASSSGGPRSLDTIYF
CDR3nt: TGTGCCAGCAGTTCAGGCGGGCCGCGGAGTTTGGACACCATATATTTT

j_gene: TRBJ1-2
abundance: NA
v_gene: TRBV18
d_gene: NA
CDR3aa: CASSPSAQGEKAEPYGYTF
CDR3nt: TGTGCCAGCTCACCCTCGGCACAAGGGGAAAAGGCCGAACCTTATGGCTACACCTTC

j_gene: TRBJ1-2
abundance: few
v_gene: TRBV6-2/TRBV6-3
d_gene: TRBD1
CDR3aa: CASSLMGTGQMNYGYTF
CDR3nt: TGTGCCAGCAGTCTTATGGGGACGGGACAGATGAACTATGGCTACACCTTC

j_gene: TRBJ1-2
abundance: NA
v_gene: TRBV30
d_gene: NA
CDR3aa: CAWRLTARYGYTF
CDR3nt: TGTGCCTGGAGGCTGACAGCGCGCTATGGCTACACCTTC

j_gene: TRBJ1-5
abundance: NA
v_gene: TRBV5-5
d_gene: NA
CDR3aa: CASSLIAGAGDQPQHF
CDR3nt: TGTGCCAGCAGCTTGATTGCAGGGGCCGGGGATCAGCCCCAGCATTTT

j_gene: TRBJ1-4
abundance: NA
v_gene: TRBV5-3
d_gene: NA
CDR3aa: CARSLPRALPLFF
CDR3nt: TGTGCCAGAAGCTTGCCCAGGGCGCTACCACTGTTTTTT

j_gene: TRBJ2-7
abundance: NA
v_gene: TRBV9
d_gene: TRBD1
CDR3aa: CASSAGTGGGYEQYF
CDR3nt: TGTGCCAGCAGCGCCGGGACAGGGGGCGGCTACGAGCAGTACTTC

j_gene: TRBJ1-6
abundance: NA
v_gene: TRBV7-8
d_gene: NA
CDR3aa: CASSRRGNSPLHF
CDR3nt: TGTGCCAGCAGCCGACGGGGTAATTCACCCCTCCACTTT

j_gene: TRBJ1-1
abundance: NA
v_gene: TRBV19
d_gene: NA
CDR3aa: CASSIDPGRANTEAFF
CDR3nt: TGTGCCAGTAGTATAGATCCCGGCAGGGCGAACACTGAAGCTTTCTTT

j_gene: TRBJ1-3
abundance: NA
v_gene: TRBV11-2
d_gene: NA
CDR3aa: CASSLVGSVGGNTIYF
CDR3nt: TGTGCCAGCAGCTTAGTCGGGTCTGTAGGTGGAAACACCATATATTTT

j_gene: TRBJ1-6
abundance: few
v_gene: TRBV4-3
d_gene: TRBD1
CDR3aa: CASNRGQGADSPLHF
CDR3nt: TGCGCCAGCAACCGCGGACAGGGGGCTGATTCACCCCTCCACTTT

j_gene: TRBJ2-1
abundance: NA
v_gene: TRBV7-2
d_gene: NA
CDR3aa: CASSLTGLNYNEQFF
CDR3nt: TGTGCCAGCAGCTTGACCGGACTGAACTACAATGAGCAGTTCTTC